This T cell receptor beta chain was recorded in a study of shared clonotypes between healthy human individuals (dated by TCRdb to the early 2020s). Describing the broader study: The cohort included a few men and a couple of women between 18 and 49 years of age. To estimate repertoire size and how much clonotypes are shared between individuals, the study performed deep sequencing of blood TCR repertoires from 4 to 6 healthy adults. Each donor's leukapheresis produced roughly between roughly 0.9 and 9 billion PBMCs. For each donor, CD4 naive and CD4 memory were each given three plates, CD8 naive was given two plates, and CD8 memory was given one plate. To increase sequencing depth and limit assay-specific biases, different laboratories used diverse techniques to prepare libraries and sequence TCR repertoires. What the work shows at the level of the full study, not this receptor alone: Compared with non-shared clonotypes, clonotypes shared by all four sorted-subset donors had higher generation probabilities. Even with the large sequencing depth, rarefaction of the sorted-subset datasets indicated that sequencing was incomplete. Pairwise subsampling indicated that sequencing depth was expected to affect the degree of clonotype sharing among donors. When a few donors were compared, the shared fraction of clonotypes was 5% to 6.5% for naive CD4, less than 4% for naive CD8, roughly 2.5% for memory CD4, and less than 0.45% for memory CD8. The small number of donors limited the genetic and exposure-history diversity represented. Larger estimated clonotype richness was generally found for naive subsets than for memory subsets. Sampling was restricted to blood, and TCR repertoires in tissue are likely to differ from TCR repertoires in blood.

Healthy HIV-negative adults with no recently reported acute infections or vaccinations were included as donors. Every donor was a Caucasian adult living in Nashville, Tennessee, USA. CD4+ T cells were enriched through magnetic negative selection, after which naive cells were positively selected on CD45RA and the remaining negative fraction served as the memory subset. Blood was collected by leukapheresis, and PBMCs were isolated by Ficoll-Histopaque density gradient centrifugation and then cryopreserved in liquid nitrogen vapor phase. Analytical flow cytometry was used to check the purity and quantity of each magnetically sorted T cell population. From each sorted fraction, genomic DNA was isolated and quantified by UV absorbance on a Nanodrop 2000c. The CDR3 sequence holds 17 residues, the cysteine and phenylalanine included. Just CDR3 DNA is preserved here, 51 bases in frame from base 1. The germline V gene supplies CDR1 MGHDK and CDR2 SYGVNS. V is trimmed back by 6 bases and J by 6 bases, and the junction contains 15 bases that no gene match accounts for.

Using the deep immunoSEQ assay, TCR CDR3 regions were amplified from genomic DNA by multiplex PCR. Genomic DNA extracted from each cell subset was distributed evenly over all wells of several immunoSEQ 96-well plates, and each plate served as one replicate. For sorted subsets, approximately 200 ng of genomic DNA, equivalent to tens of thousands of T cell genomes, went into each replicate PCR. Purified libraries were quantified with a Qubit 3.0 fluorometer, sized on a Bioanalyzer 2100, and re-quantified with the KAPA Library Quantification kit. Every immunoSEQ 96-well plate was sequenced on a separate single-read 150-cycle Illumina NextSeq 550 flow cell. On the authors' methods: Because the immunoSEQ output included only junctional sequences and no quality scores, the filtering could not be the same as the filtering used for full-length reads. Sequences were annotated with PyIR, a Python wrapper for IgBLAST v1.9, and V/J genes and CDR3 were assigned using IMGT germline references. Any read was removed if the V/J assignment was weak (E-value above 1e-6), the CDR3 was missing, or the read contained stop codons, out-of-frame junctions, or ambiguous translated residues. V3J clonotypes were defined as sequences sharing the same inferred V gene, J gene, and CDR3 amino acid sequence. The percentage overlap between two repertoires was calculated by dividing the number of shared unique clonotypes by the size of the smaller repertoire. RTK rarefaction, the Chao1 estimator, and Recon v2.1 estimates of unobserved clonotypes were used to assess repertoire richness. OLGA was used to compute generation probabilities for all TCRbeta clonotypes that the gDNA method yielded from a handful of donors. Held by TCRdb, this immuneACCESS table contains in-frame sequences only and omits some clones. Under half of the omission traces to an unresolved V gene where checked; the cause of the rest is unknown. D and trimming come from the DNA, and the V and J calls and clone size come from that table. For this sample the table gives about 1.1 million clones, of which approximately 80% were detected only once. Around 0.61% of the sample is held by the ten biggest clonotypes.

With respect to this clone: Its antigen is not yet known. The record has no base qualities; no much larger clone is one base away.

This TCR came from a man aged 18 to 30 in good health. Some clones in this sample may be carry-over from other donors' samples. Rearrangement joined TRBV25-1 to TRBJ2-2; the central 8 bases match TRBD1. The sequenced sample consisted of memory CD4+ T cells from PBMCs. This specimen's cell subset or site label, interpreted: CD45RA-negative fraction. The CDR3 region reads CASSSGTGGQSPGELFF. The sequenced DNA is TGTGCCAGCAGCTCCGGGACAGGAGGTCAATCCCCCGGGGAGCTGTTTTTT.